The 24 T cell receptor delta chains presented below share a single source sample, sequenced in a study of γδ T cells in repeated Plasmodium falciparum infection. Flow sorting of PBMC yielded separate Vgamma9/Vdelta2+ and Vdelta2-negative gammadelta T cell populations for bulk repertoire analysis. TCRdb fed the multiplex PCR reads into CATT to redo clone calling. The table includes tens of thousands of delta-chain clones, roughly 0.9% detected once. Sample: gamma-delta T cells from blood. These receptors were obtained from a pool of human donors (malaria-infected and uninfected, not separated).

For this clone: This likely stems from a read error, as it lies one base from a far larger clone. Additional DNA sequences in this sample encode the identical CDR3. The chain employs TRDV2 and TRDJ3, with 10 nucleotides matching TRDD3. Since TCRdb gives no J gene, matching the DNA to germline was used here to assign it. V shed 2 bases and J 0 bases; nucleotides not matched to a gene: 9. The V gene's germline CDR1 is GEAIGNYY and CDR2 EKD. This CDR3 is 20 amino acids long. The CDR3 DNA reads TGTGCCTGTGACAGTACTGGGGGATCCAGGAGCTCCTGGGACACCCGACAGATGTTTTTC. Translated, it gives CACDSTGGSRSSWDTRQMFF.

This clone showed up just a few times. With a far larger clone one base away, a read error is the likely cause. The rearrangement uses TRDV2 and TRDJ1; 8 bases match TRDD3. Matching the DNA to germline supplied the J gene, which TCRdb does not give. The CDR3 sequence is 17 residues long. Germline values: CDR1 GEAIGNYY, CDR2 EKD. J lost 0 bases, V lost 2 bases, and 10 bases had no gene match. CDR3 nucleotide sequence: TGTGCCTGTGACAAGAAAGGGGATACTAAGTACACCGATAAACTCATCTTT. Its protein product is CACDKKGDTKYTDKLIF.

With regard to this clone: TCRdb's protein, taken from a much larger clone, differs from this DNA's translation at residue 13, likely owing to a read error; the protein displayed comes from the DNA. The rearrangement links TRDV2 to TRDJ1; TRDD3 is a possible D gene (5 bases). The ends were cut back, 0 bases at V and 4 bases at J, with 23 bases in the middle. The CDR3 sequence is 18 residues long. Germline CDR1 is GEAIGNYY and CDR2 is EKD. The CDR3 DNA follows: TGTGCCTGTGACACCCGGTTTTCGGCGCGGGGGGGCAGCGATAAACTCATCTTT. It translates to CACDTRFSARGGSDKLIF.

There are many counts of this clone. The protein recorded in TCRdb matches a much larger clone and deviates from this DNA's translation at residue 17, suggesting a read error; the protein here is obtained by translating the DNA. J is TRDJ1 and V is TRDV3; 11 nucleotides match TRDD3. CDR3 length: 22 amino acids. The trim removed 4 bases at V and 3 bases at J, leaving 31 bases unmatched. Per the germline V gene, CDR1 is TVYSNPD and CDR2 is GDNSRS (reference sequence). CDR3 in DNA: TGTGCCTGCAAACTTCCTATCCCCTCGTACTGGGGGATAAGAGTGGACGCCGATAAACTCATCTTT. This translates into CACKLPIPSYWGIRVDADKLIF.

This clone was seen only a few times. A single base is all that separates this from a far larger clone, so a read error is likely. Other DNA sequences from this sample encode an identical CDR3 as well. V and J are TRDV2 and TRDJ1; TRDD3 agrees at 7 bases. The J gene was missing in TCRdb and was found by matching the end of the DNA to germline. Germline V CDR1 and CDR2: GEAIGNYY, EKD. The CDR3 length is 15 residues. The CDR3 DNA reads TGCGCCTGTGACACACTGGGGTCTAACACCGATAAACTCATCTTT. Amino acids: CACDTLGSNTDKLIF.

A word on this clone: It may be a read error: a sequence one base away is much more abundant. The sample contains more than one DNA sequence encoding this CDR3. CDR3 sequence reads: CALGELYCTGGYTKPYTDKLIF. DNA for the CDR3: TGTGCTCTTGGGGAACTATACTGTACTGGGGGATACACGAAGCCTTACACCGATAAACTCATCTTT. This chain uses TRDV1 with TRDJ1, with 12 bases matching TRDD3. TCRdb leaves out the J gene; it was filled in here by matching the DNA to germline. V shed 0 bases, J shed 0 bases, and the junction held 17 bases outside the gene matches. This CDR3 has 22 amino acids. The germline V gene encodes CDR1 TSWWSYY and CDR2 QGS.

This clone was observed many times. It may be a read error: a sequence one base away is much more abundant. V is TRDV2 and J is TRDJ1; 7 bases align to TRDD3. This CDR3 is 18 amino acids long. Trimming at V came to 3 bases and at J to 0 bases, leaving 15 bases not matched to a gene. The germline gives CDR1 GEAIGNYY, CDR2 EKD. CDR3 coding DNA: TGTGCCTGTGACGCGATGGAAGGGGGATCCCCGTACACCGATAAACTCATCTTT. It specifies CACDAMEGGSPYTDKLIF.

This clone came up a few times. It is likely a read error: a sequence one base away is far more abundant. In the same sample, other DNA sequences code for this CDR3. This chain uses TRDV1 with TRDJ1; TRDD3 agrees at 7 bases. The J gene, not given by TCRdb, was assigned here from a germline match of the nucleotide sequence. Germline CDR1 and CDR2: TSWWSYY and QGS. There are 22 residues in the CDR3. Here the CDR3 reads CALFLRSLTGARILVHTDKLIF. The CDR3 coding sequence is TGTGCACTCTTTCTACGCTCCCTTACTGGGGCCCGAATCCTCGTTCACACCGATAAACTCATCTTT.

In its sample, this clone was seen a few times. With only one base between it and a far larger clone, this is likely a read error. Other DNA sequences in the sample encode the same CDR3. The V and J genes are TRDV1 and TRDJ1; possible D gene TRDD3, 5 bases. TCRdb is silent on the J gene; assignment here came from matching the DNA to germline. The CDR3 has 19 residues. Deletions cut 2 bases from V and 3 bases from J, with 25 bases between. In germline, CDR1 is TSWWSYY, CDR2 QGS. The CDR3 DNA follows: TGTGCTCTTGGGGAAGGACGACAAGCAACGAAAGGGGAGTCCGATAAACTCATCTTT. Encoded protein: CALGEGRQATKGESDKLIF.

Turning to this clone: TCRdb assigns this DNA the protein of a much larger clone, which departs from its translation at residue 8; this likely reflects a read error, and the protein shown comes from translating the DNA. The V call is TRDV2, the J call TRDJ1; 8 bases line up with TRDD3. No J gene is reported in TCRdb; it was inferred here by comparing the DNA with germline. The ends lost 0 bases at V and 0 bases at J; junction bases unmatched: 14. Germline V gene lookup returns CDR1 GEAIGNYY and CDR2 EKD. The CDR3 sequence is 19 residues long. The CDR3 loop reads CACDTGICGIRGYTDKLIF. In DNA, the CDR3 is TGTGCCTGTGACACCGGGATCTGTGGGATACGCGGGTACACCGATAAACTCATCTTT.

This clone was observed a few times. A far larger clone is one nucleotide away, so this likely arose from a read error. Other DNA sequences in the sample encode the same CDR3. The J segment was not called; the V segment is TRDV2; the D segment call TRDD3 is taken from the table without a DNA check. The germline V gene encodes CDR1 GEAIGNYY and CDR2 EKD. This CDR3 comprises 18 residues. Here the CDR3 reads CACDTLLGDTRRGDKLIF. Here the CDR3 DNA reads TGTGCCTGTGACACTTTACTGGGGGATACGCGACGTGGCGATAAACTAATCTTT.

Only a few counts were recorded for this clone. The TCRdb record carries a much larger clone's protein, which differs from this DNA's translation at residue 10; a read error is the likely cause, and the protein listed here is the DNA translation. The chain carries TRDV2 and TRDJ1; 10 bases line up with TRDD3. The germline V gene encodes CDR1 GEAIGNYY and CDR2 EKD. Germline trimming cut 3 bases from V and 2 bases from J; bases unmatched to any gene: 14. The CDR3 is made up of 18 amino acids. The CDR3: CACDPVLGDLGRTDKLIF. CDR3 bases: TGTGCCTGTGACCCCGTACTGGGGGATCTGGGGAGAACCGATAAACTCATCTTT.

This clone was seen a few times. This DNA's translation and the protein TCRdb lists, from a much larger clone, do not match at residue 15, likely due to a read error; the protein shown is translated from the DNA. No J gene was named, though the V gene is TRDV2; the D call of TRDD3 is as the table states it, not checked on the DNA. Per the germline V gene, CDR1 is GEAIGNYY and CDR2 is EKD. The CDR3 runs 16 residues. DNA of the CDR3: TGTGCCTGTGACTCGGTGGGGGAATTATACACCGATAAACTCACCTTT. Its translation is CACDSVGELYTDKLTF.

This clone was seen only a few times. The mismatch at residue 13 between this DNA's translation and the TCRdb protein of a much larger clone likely reflects a read error; the protein shown is translated from the DNA. The chain carries TRDV1 and TRDJ2; 12 nucleotides match TRDD3. No J gene is reported in TCRdb; it was inferred here by comparing the DNA with germline. The germline V gene has CDR1 TSWWSYY and CDR2 QGS. The CDR3 is 18 amino acids. Trimming removed 1 base from V and 8 bases from J; junction bases left unmatched: 11. In DNA form, the CDR3 reads TGTGCTCTTGGGGAACCTACCCGACTGGGGGATACAGTGGCACAACTCTTCTTT. Its translation: CALGEPTRLGDTVAQLFF.

Notes on this clone: This is likely an artifact of a read error, given a far larger clone one base away. The same CDR3 also results from other DNA sequences found in this sample. The chain uses TRAV38-2/DV8 and TRDJ1; 8 positions agree with TRDD2. No J segment appears in TCRdb, so it was assigned here by matching the sequence to germline. The germline V gene has CDR1 TSESDYY and CDR2 QEAYKQQN. The CDR3 is 23 residues long. V shed 2 bases and J 2 bases; nucleotides not matched to a gene: 29. CDR3 protein: CAYRSKISFLDPTGGHGTDKLIF. The CDR3 DNA reads as TGTGCTTATAGGAGTAAGATTTCCTTCCTAGACCCTACTGGAGGACACGGGACCGATAAACTCATCTTT.

This clone ranks as medium-sized. Different DNA sequences within this sample yield the same CDR3. The gene calls are TRDV1 and TRDJ1, with D unclear. Germline loops: CDR1 TSWWSYY, CDR2 QGS. Trimming took off 4 bases at V and 2 bases at J, with 26 bases between the two ends. The CDR3 extends over 19 amino acids. The CDR3 DNA follows: TGTGCTCTTGGGGTAAACTTTTTTCTATGGCCCCGAGAGACCGATAAACTCATCTTT. It yields the protein CALGVNFFLWPRETDKLIF.

On this clone itself: A read error likely explains why the TCRdb protein, taken from a much larger clone, differs from this DNA's translation at residue 13; the protein shown is translated from the DNA. The chain employs TRDV1 and TRDJ1; 7 nucleotides align to TRDD2. No J gene was available from TCRdb, and it was assigned here by a germline match of the DNA. V gave up 1 base and J gave up 7 bases; unmatched junction bases: 21. Germline-derived CDR1 and CDR2 are TSWWSYY and QGS. The CDR3 has 19 residues. Written as DNA, the CDR3 is TGTGCTCTTGGGGAACCCCCCCTTTCCTACGGGGGGGTGAGGGGTAAACTCATCTTT. It specifies CALGEPPLSYGGVRGKLIF.

Concerning this clone: This DNA's translation differs at residue 16 from TCRdb's protein, which comes from a much larger clone; a read error is likely, and the protein shown is translated from the DNA. This chain joins TRDV1 and TRDJ3, with 10 bases that match TRDD3. Here the J gene came from matching the DNA to germline, since TCRdb omits it. The CDR3 totals 19 residues. Per the germline V gene, CDR1 is TSWWSYY and CDR2 is QGS. The CDR3 spells CALGEFWGIFSWDTRKMFF. The CDR3 DNA sequence: TGTGCTCTTGGGGAATTCTGGGGGATATTTTCCTGGGACACCCGAAAGATGTTTTTC.

With respect to this clone: The TCRdb protein, from a much larger clone, departs from this DNA's translation at residue 3, likely by read error; the protein shown derives from the DNA. The CDR3 DNA sequence: TGTGCCGGTGACACCGTTGGACAGTACACCGATAAACTCATCTTT. This codes for CAGDTVGQYTDKLIF. The rearrangement links TRDV2 to TRDJ1; D is unclear. Germline assignment: CDR1 GEAIGNYY and CDR2 EKD. The CDR3 sequence is 15 residues long.

Notes on this clone: TCRdb assigns this DNA the protein of a much larger clone, which departs from its translation at residue 11; this likely reflects a read error, and the protein shown comes from translating the DNA. This sequence joins TRDV1 and TRDJ1; 10 bases match TRDD3. TCRdb carries no J gene annotation; the J gene was assigned here by matching the DNA with germline. Trimming at V came to 5 bases and at J to 8 bases, leaving 23 bases not matched to a gene. There are 19 residues in the CDR3. Germline CDR1 reads TSWWSYY; CDR2 reads QGS. CDR3 in amino acids: CALGKRTYSMSGDTLKLIF. The CDR3 region has the DNA TGTGCTCTTGGGAAAAGAACCTACTCGATGTCGGGGGATACGCTGAAACTCATCTTT.

This clone was detected only a few times. The TCRdb protein comes from a much larger clone and disagrees with this DNA's translation at residue 12, likely due to a read error; the protein given here is derived from the DNA. The chain links TRDV2 to TRDJ1, with D perhaps TRDD2 or TRDD3 (6 bases each). TCRdb lists no J gene, so it was determined here by aligning the DNA to germline. The CDR3 totals 18 residues. Germline lookup yields CDR1 GEAIGNYY and CDR2 EKD. V lost 3 bases, J lost 4 bases, and 26 bases lay in between. The DNA of the CDR3 is TGTGCCTGTGACCAAATGGCCTTCCCGGGGGACGAGAGCGATAAACTCATCTTT. Its translation: CACDQMAFPGDESDKLIF.

This clone was counted between two and nine times. Possible read error: a much larger clone is one base away. The V and J genes are TRDV1 and TRDJ1; 10 nucleotides agree with TRDD3. Germline CDR1 and CDR2: TSWWSYY and QGS. The CDR3 covers 21 residues. This chain's CDR3 is CALGEIDLNPLTGGCSDKLIF. In nucleotides, the CDR3 is TGTGCTCTTGGGGAAATTGACCTAAATCCCCTTACTGGGGGATGTTCCGACAAACTCATCTTT.

Comments on this clone: TCRdb's listed protein matches a much larger clone and diverges from this DNA's translation at residue 6, likely through a read error; the protein shown comes from the DNA. V and J are TRDV2 and TRDJ1, with 9 bases identical to TRDD3. Here the J gene came from matching the DNA to germline, since TCRdb omits it. Trimming took 0 bases from V and 0 from J; bases not matched to a gene: 13. Germline assignment: CDR1 GEAIGNYY and CDR2 EKD. The CDR3 consists of 19 residues. The chain's CDR3 is CACDTLGTGGPKYTDKLIF. CDR3 DNA sequence: TGTGCCTGTGACACCCTTGGTACTGGGGGACCAAAGTACACCGATAAACTCATCTTT.

The sample holds a few counts of this clone. TCRdb attributes to this sequence the protein of a much larger clone, which differs from the DNA translation at residue 6; a read error is likely, and the protein displayed is translated from the DNA. The chain combines TRDV2 with TRDJ1, with 9 bases that match TRDD3. TCRdb carries no J gene annotation; the J gene was assigned here by matching the DNA with germline. Germline lookup yields CDR1 GEAIGNYY and CDR2 EKD. The CDR3 has 17 amino acids. With V trimmed by 1 base and J by 10 bases, 18 bases remained unmatched. CDR3 nucleotide sequence: TGTGCCTGTGACACGCCAGACACTTTGGGGGATAGGGCTGGACTCATCTTT. Amino acids: CACDTPDTLGDRAGLIF.